The 20 T cell receptor beta chains reported below all come from one sample, sequenced in a study of control samples from healthy donors and cancer patients. Using immunoSEQ multiplex PCR, the repertoire was profiled, and TCRdb retains in-frame clones only, with some absent. This table holds about 140,000 clones, 75% to 90% found once. Sequencing input: blood. The receptors derive from a woman aged 30 to 39 in good health.

V and J are TRBV29-1 and TRBJ1-1; 8 nucleotides align to TRBD1. Trimming at V came to 6 bases and at J to 5 bases, leaving 5 bases not matched to a gene. The CDR3 runs to 12 residues. The germline V gene encodes CDR1 SQVTM and CDR2 ANQGSEA. In DNA, the CDR3 is TGCAGCGTCGGACAGGGTGTAACTGAAGCTTTCTTT. This gives the protein CSVGQGVTEAFF.

The chain uses TRBV5-6 and TRBJ2-2, with D tentatively TRBD2 (6 bases). This CDR3 region has 16 residues. Trimming shortened V by 2 bases and J by 5 bases, and 16 bases separated the two germline ends. Per germline, CDR1 SGHDT and CDR2 YYEEEE. CDR3 sequence: CASSFRIPSVTGELFF. In DNA, the CDR3 is TGTGCCAGCAGCTTTCGCATTCCTAGCGTTACCGGGGAGCTGTTTTTT.

The chain joins TRBV5-1 to TRBJ1-3; D gene unclear. The CDR3 totals 12 residues. Germline V gives CDR1 SGHRS, CDR2 YFSETQ. Trimming cost V 7 bases and J 3 bases, with 8 bases left between them. Written as DNA, the CDR3 is TGCGCCAGCTCCCTGGATGGAAACACCATATATTTT. As protein: CASSLDGNTIYF.

The chain recombines TRBV9 with TRBJ2-1; 9 bases map to TRBD1. The CDR3 contains 14 residues. J lost 10 bases, V lost 3 bases, and 8 bases had no gene match. Germline assignment: CDR1 SGDLS and CDR2 YYNGEE. The CDR3 region has the DNA TGTGCCAGCAGCGCGATACAGGGGGCAGGGGAGCAGTTCTTC. Its translation: CASSAIQGAGEQFF. Combining the CDR3 with reference TRBV9 and TRBJ2-1 gives the whole variable domain DSGVTQTPKHLITATGQRVTLRCSPRSGDLSVYWYQQSLDQGLQFLIQYYNGEERAKGNILERFSAQQFPDLHSELNLSSLELGDSALYFCASSAIQGAGEQFFGPGTRLTVL.

The CDR3 is CASSLEGGRGDGYTF. The CDR3 bases are TGCGCCAGCAGCTTGGAAGGGGGGCGAGGCGATGGCTACACCTTC. The chain couples TRBV5-1 to TRBJ1-2, with D perhaps TRBD1 (6 bases). The CDR3 is 15 residues long. V dropped 0 bases and J dropped 6 bases, with 15 bases sitting between them. Germline CDR1 is SGHRS and CDR2 is YFSETQ. Based on the CDR3 plus reference TRBV5-1 and TRBJ1-2, the full variable domain is KAGVTQTPRYLIKTRGQQVTLSCSPISGHRSVSWYQQTPGQGLQFLFEYFSETQRNKGNFPGRFSGRQFSNSRSEMNVSTLELGDSALYLCASSLEGGRGDGYTFGSGTRLTVV.

This chain joins TRBV10-3 and TRBJ1-1; 8 bases agree with TRBD1. With 1 base clipped from V and 3 bases from J, the junction kept 1 base outside the gene matches. The CDR3 length is 14 residues. Germline CDR1 is ENHRY and CDR2 is SYGVKD. CDR3 sequence reads: CAISEYRGDTEAFF. The CDR3 DNA follows: TGTGCCATCAGTGAGTACAGGGGGGACACTGAAGCTTTCTTT.

V usage is TRBV11-2 and J usage is TRBJ2-2, with TRBD2 identical over 8 bases. The ends lost 0 bases at V and 9 bases at J; junction bases unmatched: 6. Germline CDR1 reads SGHAT; CDR2 reads FQNNGV. The CDR3 totals 15 residues. As DNA, the CDR3 is TGTGCCAGCAGCTTAGATCTACTAGCGGAGCGGGAGCTGTTTTTT. Its protein product is CASSLDLLAERELFF.

The rearrangement links TRBV19 to TRBJ2-5; TRBD1 matches at 9 bases. This CDR3 comprises 16 residues. J lost 5 bases, V lost 5 bases, and 12 bases had no gene match. Germline V gives CDR1 LNHDA, CDR2 SQIVND (reference sequence). The CDR3 sequence is CASSARGQGLQETQYF. CDR3 nucleotides: TGTGCCAGTAGTGCCCGGGGACAGGGCCTGCAGGAGACCCAGTACTTC.

This chain joins TRBV30 and TRBJ2-3; TRBD1 matches 7 bases. V lost 3 bases and J lost 1; bases outside the gene matches: 4. Germline V gene sequence: CDR1 GTSNPN, CDR2 SVGIG (reference sequence). The CDR3 covers 14 residues. Written as DNA, the CDR3 is TGTGCCTGGAGGGTTGGACAGGGCACAGATACGCAGTATTTT. The encoded protein is CAWRVGQGTDTQYF.

The chain uses TRBV7-9 and TRBJ1-5; D is unresolved. V lost 5 bases to trimming and J lost 5 bases, with 13 bases between them. Looked up from germline, CDR1 is SEHNR and CDR2 is FQNEAQ (reference sequence). The CDR3 is 14 residues long. CDR3 nucleotides: TGTGCCAGCAGCGTTCGGGGAGTTGATCAGCCCCAGCATTTT. Residues: CASSVRGVDQPQHF.

A single count supports this clone. This chain joins TRBV2 and TRBJ1-6; possible D gene TRBD1, 5 bases. Germline V lookup: CDR1 SNHLY, CDR2 FYNNEI. This CDR3 has 14 residues. Trimming cost V 3 bases and J 9 bases, with 12 bases left between them. The CDR3 DNA follows: TGTGCCAGCAGTGAGCGGCAGGGACGTTCACCCCTCCACTTT. Translation: CASSERQGRSPLHF.

The chain uses TRBV5-4 and TRBJ1-2; D ambiguous. The CDR3 has 15 amino acids. The germline gives CDR1 SGHNT, CDR2 YYREEE (reference sequence). Between the trimmed V and J ends, which lost 0 bases and 3 bases, there was a span of 12 bases. This chain's CDR3 is CASSLVKAKDYGYTF. The CDR3 nucleotides are TGTGCCAGCAGCTTGGTGAAGGCTAAGGACTATGGCTACACCTTC.

This clone occurred a few times. The chain couples TRBV10-1 to TRBJ2-4; 8 bases map to TRBD2. Trimming cost V 2 bases and J 15 bases; bases outside gene matches: 3. Germline values: CDR1 WNHNN, CDR2 SYGVQD (reference sequence). The CDR3 sequence is 11 residues long. The CDR3 coding sequence is TGCGCCAGCAGTGAGCCGGGAGGGGTGTACTTC. Translation: CASSEPGGVYF.

This sequence joins TRBV20-1 and TRBJ2-7; TRBD2 agrees at 7 bases. Unmatched junction bases numbered 4, after V lost 3 bases and J lost 2 bases. The CDR3 loop spans 13 amino acids. The V gene's germline CDR1 is DFQATT and CDR2 SNEGSKA (reference sequence). The CDR3 coding sequence is TGCAGTGCTAGTCTCGGGGGGACCTACGAGCAGTACTTC. Residues: CSASLGGTYEQYF.

This clone has just one count. The chain has TRBV7-3 and TRBJ2-7; TRBD2 agrees at 12 bases. The CDR3 has 16 residues. The germline CDR1 and CDR2 sequences are SGHTA and FQGTGA. V shed 4 bases and J 3 bases; nucleotides not matched to a gene: 7. The CDR3 bases are TGTGCCAGCAGCTCTAGGGCGACTAGCGGGAGCTACGAGCAGTACTTC. Translated: CASSSRATSGSYEQYF.

CDR3 residues: CASSLRGGPTTDTQYF. Written as DNA, the CDR3 is TGCGCCAGCAGCTTGCGCGGGGGTCCCACCACAGATACGCAGTATTTT. This chain links TRBV5-1 with TRBJ2-3; 7 bases map to TRBD2. The CDR3 has 16 residues. Germline lookup yields CDR1 SGHRS and CDR2 YFSETQ. Germline trimming cut 1 base from V and 2 bases from J; bases unmatched to any gene: 7.

The V call is TRBV5-6, the J call TRBJ2-3; D possibly matches TRBD1 or TRBD2 (5 bases each). CDR1 is SGHDT, CDR2 YYEEEE, per germline. The V end lost 0 bases, the J end lost 2 bases, and 7 bases lay between the germline ends. There are 14 residues in the CDR3. CDR3 residues: CASSLGGYTDTQYF. The CDR3, as DNA: TGTGCCAGCAGCTTGGGGGGGTACACAGATACGCAGTATTTT.

V usage is TRBV3-1 (or the pseudogene TRBV3-2) and J usage is TRBJ2-3; D call uncertain. Germline V gene lookup returns CDR1 LGHDT and CDR2 YNNKEL (reference sequence). With 4 bases removed from V and 0 bases from J, the gap between germline ends came to 20 bases. The CDR3 has 18 amino acids. The CDR3 nucleotides are TGTGCCAGCAGCCTCCTCCCTCCGGGCAGATCTAGCACAGATACGCAGTATTTT. It specifies CASSLLPPGRSSTDTQYF.

The gene calls are TRBV28 and TRBJ1-5; tentative D call: TRBD1 (6 bases). The CDR3 totals 16 residues. V gave up 8 bases and J gave up 3 bases, with 20 bases separating them. From germline, CDR1 is MDHEN and CDR2 SYDVKM. The CDR3 nucleotides read TGTGCCAGCCGGCAAGGTGGACAGTCATCCAATCAGCCCCAGCATTTT. Translation: CASRQGGQSSNQPQHF.

This clone was detected only a few times. The genes are TRBV20-1 and TRBJ2-1; 11 nucleotides align to TRBD2. CDR3 length: 15 residues. CDR1 is DFQATT and CDR2 is SNEGSKA in the germline V gene (reference sequence). V gave up 3 bases and J gave up 5 bases; unmatched junction bases: 6. The CDR3 is CSASGGTSGDNEQFF. The CDR3 coding sequence is TGCAGTGCTAGTGGGGGGACTAGCGGAGACAATGAGCAGTTCTTC.